This T cell receptor beta chain was profiled in a study of T cell repertoires in cytomegalovirus infection. Study information: It can be stated that public TCR beta signatures indicated CMV infection as well as a matching HLA type.

In regard to this clonotype: Antigen unknown.

A single record per CDR3 protein comes from TCRdb applying MiXCR to the reads. The sample carries around 740,000 distinct CDR3 sequences, 35% recorded once. This CDR3 region has 13 residues. Germline V gene data show CDR1 as KGHSH and CDR2 as LQKENI. Deletions cut 10 bases from V and 2 bases from J, with 14 bases between. General study points: There were carriers of CMV plus the relevant HLA, and cumulative public TCR beta family frequency identified them. CMV-specific HLA-C-restricted TCR beta clonotypes dominated the ex vivo response.

The rearrangement joins TRBV18 to TRBJ2-5, with D tentatively TRBD1 or TRBD2 (5 bases each). The sequenced sample was PBMCs. The TCR comes from a human donor in good health (CMV status not recorded). Some clones in this sample may be carry-over from other donors' samples. The CDR3 sequence: CATERGRQETQYF. CDR3 bases: TGTGCCACCGAACGGGGCAGACAAGAGACCCAGTACTTC. Full variable domain (remainder filled in from reference TRBV18 and TRBJ2-5): NAGVMQNPRHLVRRRGQEARLRCSPMKGHSHVYWYRQLPEEGLKFMVYLQKENIIDESGMPKERFSAEFPKEGPSILRIQQVVRGDSAAYFCATERGRQETQYFGPGTRLLVL.